This record concerns one T cell receptor beta chain sequence. Its cognate antigen has yet to be identified. Per-base qualities were not stored, and no clone one base away is much larger. This specimen's time point label, per the study, means: baseline before first vaccination. Vaccinee samples were obtained from the UK trials COV001 and COV002, which included a single-blind randomized controlled phase 2/3 trial of AZD1222 (ChAdOx1 nCoV-19) in healthy adults. For TCRbeta chain sequencing, PBMC samples from trial participants were taken at day 0 and at day 28 after the second dose. The CDR3 regions of human TCRbeta chains were subjected to immunosequencing. As for the authors' bioinformatics: Repertoire TCRs were matched against a reference library of SARS-CoV-2-specific TCRs generated with the MIRA antigen-specificity platform. Breadth meant the fraction of unique TCRs that were SARS-CoV-2-associated, whereas depth meant the fraction of total T cells that were SARS-CoV-2-associated. Using the MIRA data, every spike-specific TCR was mapped to the spike region that the TCR reacted to and assigned to either a CD4 or a CD8 class. Log10-transformed breadth and depth values were compared by one-way ANOVA with Sidak's multiple comparisons tests. TCRdb obtained this table from immuneACCESS and retained in-frame rearrangements with V and J assigned. These tables miss some clones; where compared with another copy, unresolved V genes account for less than half of the shortfall, and the remainder is unexplained. Clone size and V and J calls were adopted from that table, with D and trimming inferred from the DNA. The table for this sample lists approximately 90,000 clones; approximately 90% of them were counted only once. The ten largest clones take up over 2% of the sample.

From a lookup of the germline V gene, CDR1 and CDR2 are SGHTA and FQGNSA. The CDR3 measures 14 amino acids from cysteine to phenylalanine. Only the CDR3 region is kept as DNA, spanning 42 bases read in frame from base 1. Trimming at the junction amounts to 5 bases on V and 2 bases on J, and the germline ends lie 12 bases apart. These data are taken from a study of T cell responses to AZD1222 COVID-19 vaccine (dated by TCRdb to the early 2020s). As for the study more broadly: Because spike-specific TCR depth and breadth did not differ between the two schedules, AZD1222 recipients who got a second dose at roughly 4 weeks were pooled with those who got a second dose at roughly 12 weeks. TCR sequencing covered 233 trial participants: 207 given two doses of AZD1222 and around 25 given two doses of MenACWY control vaccine. Trial participants were enrolled into age subgroups of 18-55, 56-69 and 70-plus years, which contained approximately 150, 30 and 60 TCR-sequenced participants, respectively.

What the study reported, not specific to this receptor: Nearly half of unique spike-specific TCRs reportedly recognized epitopes outside regions mutated in the B.1.351 and B.1.1.7 variants. No day 14 peak-response samples were available, so repertoires were characterized only after the peak T cell response. The 56-69-year group was small, and its depth increase did not reach significance, likely because of low power. A significant rise in spike-specific TCR breadth and depth was observed after two AZD1222 doses relative to day 0 and relative to MenACWY recipients. The vaccine-associated CD4 TCRs covered the entire spike protein, and the dominant responses fell in regions 160-218 and 743-854. Most participants were white British and females outnumbered males, and the authors suggested that clonal diversity may have been underestimated. Only six AZD1222 recipients were SARS-CoV-2 seropositive at baseline, limiting conclusions about previously exposed vaccinees.

Recombination joined TRBV7-2 with TRBJ2-5; the D gene cannot be named for sure. The receptor comes from an adult in good health. Sequenced material: peripheral blood, taken on day 0 of AZD1222 vaccination. Here the CDR3 is given as CASSARAGQETQYF. The nucleotide sequence is given as TGTGCCAGCAGCGCCCGGGCTGGGCAAGAGACCCAGTACTTC.